This T cell receptor beta chain stems from a study of blood T cell repertoires in COVID-19. The CDR3 runs to 13 residues. The germline V and J ends were trimmed by 4 bases and 6 bases, with 12 bases remaining between them. CDR1 and CDR2 (germline): LGHDT, YNNKEL (reference sequence). Profiling relied on immunoSEQ multiplex PCR, and the TCRdb table lists in-frame clones only, not all of them. The sample holds 180,000 or so clones, 86% seen once. Participant ages covered about 18 to 95 years across around 25 US areas. Recovery among Cohort 3 donors was established by two negative PCRs, clearance, or symptom resolution.

The specimen was PBMCs or T cells enriched from blood (not recorded which). This clonotype was obtained from a woman aged 25-40 years who had recovered from COVID-19. The gene calls are TRBV3-1 (or the pseudogene TRBV3-2) and TRBJ1-2, with TRBD1 as a possible D gene (6 bases). The CDR3 loop reads CASSPRGGHGYTF. The DNA of the CDR3 is TGTGCCAGCAGCCCAAGGGGGGGGCATGGCTACACCTTC.